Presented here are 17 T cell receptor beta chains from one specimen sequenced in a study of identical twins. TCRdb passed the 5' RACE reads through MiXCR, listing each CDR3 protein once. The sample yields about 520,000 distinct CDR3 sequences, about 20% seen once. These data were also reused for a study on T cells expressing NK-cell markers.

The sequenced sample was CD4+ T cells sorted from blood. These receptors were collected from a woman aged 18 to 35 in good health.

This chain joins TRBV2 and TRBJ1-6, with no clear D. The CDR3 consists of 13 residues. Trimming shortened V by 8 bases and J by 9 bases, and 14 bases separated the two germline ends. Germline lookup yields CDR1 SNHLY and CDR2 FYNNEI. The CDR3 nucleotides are TGTGCCAGCGGCAGGACGCAGGTTTCACCCCTCCACTTT. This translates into CASGRTQVSPLHF.

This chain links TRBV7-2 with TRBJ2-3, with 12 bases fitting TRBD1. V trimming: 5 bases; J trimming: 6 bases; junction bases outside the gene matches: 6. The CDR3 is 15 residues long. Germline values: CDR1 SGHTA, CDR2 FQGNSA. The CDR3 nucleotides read TGTGCCAGCAGCCGCCTCGGGACAGGGGGCGATACGCAGTATTTT. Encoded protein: CASSRLGTGGDTQYF.

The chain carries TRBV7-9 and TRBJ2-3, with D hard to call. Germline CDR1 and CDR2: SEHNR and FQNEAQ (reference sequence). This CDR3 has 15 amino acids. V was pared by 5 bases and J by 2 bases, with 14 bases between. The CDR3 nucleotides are TGTGCCAGCAGCCGATCCCAGGCCCTCACAGATACGCAGTATTTT. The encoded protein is CASSRSQALTDTQYF.

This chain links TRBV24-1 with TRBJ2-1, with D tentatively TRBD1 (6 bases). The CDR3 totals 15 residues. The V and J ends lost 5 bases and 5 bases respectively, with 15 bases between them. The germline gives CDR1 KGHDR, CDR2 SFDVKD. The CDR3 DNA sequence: TGTGCCACCAGTGCCCGAGCCCAGGGGAACAATGAGCAGTTCTTC. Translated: CATSARAQGNNEQFF.

CDR3 sequence: CASSGRDPVFYEQYF. CDR3 nucleotide sequence: TGTGCCAGCAGCGGCAGGGATCCGGTCTTCTACGAGCAGTACTTC. The V gene is TRBV6-4, the J gene TRBJ2-7; D is perhaps TRBD1 (5 bases). The germline V gene encodes CDR1 MRHNA and CDR2 SNTAGT. This CDR3 spans 15 amino acids. Deletions cut 6 bases from V and 3 bases from J, with 18 bases between.

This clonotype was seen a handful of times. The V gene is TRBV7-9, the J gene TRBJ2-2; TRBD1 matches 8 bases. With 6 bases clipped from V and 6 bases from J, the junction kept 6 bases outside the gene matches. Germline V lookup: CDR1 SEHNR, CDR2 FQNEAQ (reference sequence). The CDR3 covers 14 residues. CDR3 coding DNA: TGTGCCAGCAGACCTCAGGGGGCAGCCGGGGAGCTGTTTTTT. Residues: CASRPQGAAGELFF.

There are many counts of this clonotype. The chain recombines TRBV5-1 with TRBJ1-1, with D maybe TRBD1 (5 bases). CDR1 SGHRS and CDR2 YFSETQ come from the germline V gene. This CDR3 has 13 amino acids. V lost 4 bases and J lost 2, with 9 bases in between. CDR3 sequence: CASSTGGNTEAFF. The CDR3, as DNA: TGCGCCAGCAGCACAGGTGGAAACACTGAAGCTTTCTTT.

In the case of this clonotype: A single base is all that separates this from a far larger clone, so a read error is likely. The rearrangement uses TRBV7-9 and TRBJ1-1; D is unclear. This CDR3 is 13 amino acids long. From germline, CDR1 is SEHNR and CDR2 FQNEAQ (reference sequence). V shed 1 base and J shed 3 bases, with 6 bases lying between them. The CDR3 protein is CASSLGRYTEAFF. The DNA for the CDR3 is TGTGCCAGCAGCTTAGGACGGTACACTGAAGCTTTCTTT.

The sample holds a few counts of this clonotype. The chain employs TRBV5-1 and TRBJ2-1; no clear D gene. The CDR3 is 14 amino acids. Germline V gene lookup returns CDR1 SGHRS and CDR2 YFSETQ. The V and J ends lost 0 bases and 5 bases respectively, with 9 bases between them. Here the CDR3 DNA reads TGCGCCAGCAGCTTGGCTCCCGCCGACAATGAGCAGTTCTTC. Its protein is CASSLAPADNEQFF.

The CDR3 bases are TGTGCCAGCAGCTTAGAGAGGGGACCTCCCTACGAGCAGTACTTC. Its protein is CASSLERGPPYEQYF. The chain uses TRBV7-8 and TRBJ2-7, with D perhaps being TRBD1 or TRBD2 (5 bases each). Trimming shortened V by 1 base and J by 2 bases, and 12 bases separated the two germline ends. The CDR3 covers 15 residues. From germline, CDR1 is SGHVS and CDR2 FQNEAQ.

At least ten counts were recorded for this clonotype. The CDR3 loop is CASREQGEGEAFF. CDR3 sequence (DNA): TGTGCCAGCAGGGAACAGGGAGAAGGTGAAGCTTTCTTT. The chain joins TRBV7-9 to TRBJ1-1; maybe TRBD1 (6 bases). Trimming removed 6 bases at V and 7 bases at J, with 15 bases between. From germline, CDR1 is SEHNR and CDR2 FQNEAQ (reference sequence). The CDR3 runs to 13 residues. Full variable domain (remainder filled in from reference TRBV7-9 and TRBJ1-1): DTGVSQNPRHKITKRGQNVTFRCDPISEHNRLYWYRQTLGQGPEFLTYFQNEAQLEKSRLLSDRFSAERPKGSFSTLEIQRTEQGDSAMYLCASREQGEGEAFFGQGTRLTVV.

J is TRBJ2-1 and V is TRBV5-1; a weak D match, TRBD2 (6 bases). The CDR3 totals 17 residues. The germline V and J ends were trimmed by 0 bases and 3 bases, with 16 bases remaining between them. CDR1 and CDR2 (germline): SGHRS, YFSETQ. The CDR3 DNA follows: TGCGCCAGCAGCTTGGTTTTCGCATCGGGAGTCTACAATGAGCAGTTCTTC. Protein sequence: CASSLVFASGVYNEQFF.

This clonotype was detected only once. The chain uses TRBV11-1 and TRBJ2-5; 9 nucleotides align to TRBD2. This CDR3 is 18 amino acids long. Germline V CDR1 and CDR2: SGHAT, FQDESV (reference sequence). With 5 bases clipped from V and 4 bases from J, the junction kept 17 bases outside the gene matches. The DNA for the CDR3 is TGTGCCAGCAGCCTCGGGGTAGCGGGAGAACGTTCGGGAGAGACCCAGTACTTC. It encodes CASSLGVAGERSGETQYF.

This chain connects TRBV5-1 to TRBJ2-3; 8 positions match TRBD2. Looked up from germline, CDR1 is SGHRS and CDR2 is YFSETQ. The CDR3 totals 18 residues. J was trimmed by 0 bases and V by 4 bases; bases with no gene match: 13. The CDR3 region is CASSPLTSGSLSTDTQYF. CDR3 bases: TGCGCCAGCAGCCCCCTAACTAGCGGAAGCCTTAGCACAGATACGCAGTATTTT.

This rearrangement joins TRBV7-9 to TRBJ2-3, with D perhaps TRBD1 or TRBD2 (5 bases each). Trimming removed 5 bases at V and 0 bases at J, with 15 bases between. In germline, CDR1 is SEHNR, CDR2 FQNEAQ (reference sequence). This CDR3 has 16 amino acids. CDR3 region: CASSPWGSSSTDTQYF. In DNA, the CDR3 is TGTGCCAGCAGCCCTTGGGGGTCCTCTAGCACAGATACGCAGTATTTT.

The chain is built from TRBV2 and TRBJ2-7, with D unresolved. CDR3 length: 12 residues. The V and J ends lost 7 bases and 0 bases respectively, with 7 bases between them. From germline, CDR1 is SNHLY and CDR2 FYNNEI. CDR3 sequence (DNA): TGTGCCAGCAAGTCTAGCTCCTACGAGCAGTACTTC. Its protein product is CASKSSSYEQYF.

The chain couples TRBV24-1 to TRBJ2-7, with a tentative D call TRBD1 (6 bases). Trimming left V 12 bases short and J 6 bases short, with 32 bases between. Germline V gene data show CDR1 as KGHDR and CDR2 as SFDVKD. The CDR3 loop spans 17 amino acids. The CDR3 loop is CAVLKQGPGDMDREQYF. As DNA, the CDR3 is TGTGCCGTACTTAAACAGGGCCCCGGGGATATGGATCGCGAGCAGTACTTC.